Listed below are T cell receptor beta chains from one sample, sequenced in a study of cytomegalovirus exposure and HLA in healthy donors. Data came from immunoSEQ multiplex PCR; TCRdb stores just in-frame clones and leaves some out. The repertoire table contains roughly 75,000 clones. What was sequenced was PBMCs. The source is a man aged 35-49 years in good health and CMV-seronegative. Both conserved end residues are part of each CDR3. The order of the fields is V gene, J gene, D gene, CDR3 protein, CDR3 DNA. A D gene is named only where the DNA matches it firmly.

TRBV29-1	TRBJ2-5	NA	CSVDGRGETQYF	TGCAGCGTTGACGGAAGGGGGGAGACCCAGTACTTC
TRBV5-1	TRBJ1-1	NA	CASSWGWGQNTEAFF	TGCGCCAGCAGCTGGGGATGGGGGCAGAACACTGAAGCTTTCTTT
TRBV10-3	TRBJ2-7	TRBD1	CANKDRAGEQYF	TGTGCCAACAAGGACAGGGCTGGCGAGCAGTACTTC
TRBV6-5	TRBJ1-5	NA	CASRSTGFGIQPQHF	TGTGCCAGCAGGTCGACAGGTTTTGGAATTCAGCCCCAGCATTTT
TRBV7-9	TRBJ1-1	NA	CASSLGRGGNTEAFF	TGTGCCAGCAGCTTAGGCCGGGGGGGGAACACTGAAGCTTTCTTT
TRBV6-5	TRBJ1-2	NA	CASRSENYGYTF	TGTGCCAGCAGGTCAGAAAACTATGGCTACACCTTC
TRBV2	TRBJ1-1	NA	CASSVQGEETEAFF	TGTGCCAGCAGCGTACAGGGTGAGGAGACTGAAGCTTTCTTT
TRBV7-2	TRBJ2-7	NA	CASSLQGFEQYF	TGTGCCAGCAGCCTCCAGGGGTTCGAGCAGTACTTC
TRBV28	TRBJ1-3	NA	CASKLGGPLENTIYF	TGTGCCAGCAAGTTGGGAGGCCCCCTAGAAAACACCATATATTTT
TRBV29-1	TRBJ1-1	NA	CSVEAPGARGGAFF	TGCAGCGTTGAAGCCCCAGGGGCCCGGGGAGGGGCTTTCTTT
TRBV13	TRBJ2-3	NA	CASSLWGGPTDTQYF	TGTGCCAGCAGCTTATGGGGGGGCCCCACAGATACGCAGTATTTT
TRBV30	TRBJ2-3	NA	CAWGRGAGPDTQYF	TGTGCCTGGGGACGGGGAGCCGGACCAGATACGCAGTATTTT
TRBV10-3	TRBJ1-2	NA	CAISAGGHNYGYTF	TGTGCCATCAGTGCGGGGGGGCATAACTATGGCTACACCTTC
TRBV28	TRBJ1-2	TRBD1	CASSLTGGLNYGYTF	TGTGCCAGCAGTTTGACAGGGGGCCTTAACTATGGCTACACCTTC
TRBV7-9	TRBJ1-1	NA	CASSRLVEGSTEAFF	TGTGCCAGCAGCCGCCTGGTGGAGGGGAGCACTGAAGCTTTCTTT
TRBV5-1	TRBJ1-2	NA	CASSPDRANYGYTF	TGCGCCAGCAGCCCTGACAGAGCTAACTATGGCTACACCTTC
TRBV5-1	TRBJ2-7	TRBD2	CASSLGSGRTTYEQYF	TGCGCCAGCAGCTTAGGCAGCGGGAGGACTACCTACGAGCAGTACTTC
TRBV7-9	TRBJ1-3	NA	CASSFRDTGNTIYF	TGTGCCAGCAGCTTTAGGGACACCGGAAACACCATATATTTT
TRBV7-9	TRBJ1-1	NA	CASSLALKAAEAFF	TGTGCCAGCAGCTTAGCGCTAAAGGCGGCTGAAGCTTTCTTT
TRBV6-6	TRBJ2-2	NA	CASRIADNSNTGELFF	TGTGCCAGCAGGATAGCGGACAATTCGAACACCGGGGAGCTGTTTTTT
TRBV7-8	TRBJ2-7	TRBD2	CASSHVAGSGYEQYF	TGTGCCAGCAGCCATGTAGCGGGATCAGGCTACGAGCAGTACTTC
TRBV4-3	TRBJ2-1	TRBD2	CASSQGDYSYNEQFF	TGCGCCAGCAGCCAAGGGGACTACTCCTACAATGAGCAGTTCTTC
TRBV15	TRBJ1-2	TRBD1	CATSRGTGDYGYTF	TGTGCCACCAGTAGAGGGACAGGCGACTATGGCTACACCTTC
TRBV5-4	TRBJ2-7	NA	CASSLSPAGGVYEQYF	TGTGCCAGCAGCTTGTCCCCAGCCGGTGGAGTCTACGAGCAGTACTTC
TRBV18	TRBJ1-5	NA	CASSPRGSGHQPQHF	TGTGCCAGCTCCCCGAGAGGATCGGGTCATCAGCCCCAGCATTTT
TRBV27	TRBJ1-1	NA	CATINLGGTEAFF	TGTGCCACCATCAATCTCGGGGGCACTGAAGCTTTCTTT
TRBV29-1	TRBJ2-3	NA	CSVTGTPSTDTQYF	TGCAGCGTTACCGGGACACCAAGCACAGATACGCAGTATTTT
TRBV30	TRBJ2-5	NA	CAWSSLGGRSETQYF	TGTGCCTGGAGCTCATTGGGGGGGCGCTCGGAGACCCAGTACTTC
TRBV5-1	TRBJ2-2	TRBD1	CASSSPGQGATGELFF	TGCGCCAGCAGCTCACCGGGACAGGGGGCGACCGGGGAGCTGTTTTTT
TRBV5-8	TRBJ2-7	NA	CASRTRAGVNYEQYF	TGTGCCAGCAGGACGAGGGCAGGGGTGAACTACGAGCAGTACTTC
TRBV7-6	TRBJ2-5	NA	CASSPEQGKETQYF	TGTGCCAGCAGCCCCGAGCAGGGGAAAGAGACCCAGTACTTC
TRBV10-2	TRBJ2-5	NA	CASGGSQETQYF	TGCGCCAGCGGGGGCTCGCAAGAGACCCAGTACTTC
TRBV11-2	TRBJ2-7	TRBD1	CASSLKGQFYEQYF	TGTGCCAGCAGCTTAAAGGGACAGTTCTACGAGCAGTACTTC